This TCR beta chain was sequenced in a study of blood T cell repertoires in COVID-19 (dated by TCRdb to the early 2020s). General notes on the study: Samples from collaborators originated in the United States, Italy and Spain and spanned both the acute and convalescent phases of COVID-19. The sample metadata nearly always contained a de-identified subject ID, COVID-19 status, age in years and sex. The repertoires were released in a freely available public database intended as a resource for research on the immune response to SARS-CoV-2. Where HLA class I and class II types were available, the types were taken from metadata supplied by the sample provider, not from assay-based typing. The samples were drawn from the first 160 participants of the ongoing ImmuneRACE study and from about 1,200 subjects provided by 6 global collaborators. Deeply sampled blood TCRbeta repertoires from subjects exposed to, actively infected with, or recovered from COVID-19 were included in the dataset. The prospective study material was composed of cDNA or gDNA derived from T cells, B-cell-depleted T cells, or PBMCs. Study-wide findings and limitations: How much clinical and demographic metadata was included differed by source and by participant, and the metadata was provided uncurated.

Trimming takes 3 bases from V and 0 bases from J, and the germline ends sit 27 bases apart. As encoded in the germline V gene (reference sequence), CDR1 is LNHDA while CDR2 is SQIVND. The CDR3 measures 21 amino acids from cysteine to phenylalanine. The read is trimmed to its CDR3 DNA, 63 bases read in frame from base 1. Whole blood was collected in K2EDTA tubes by collaborating institutions according to the institutions' own protocols. Collaborator samples were shipped for TCRbeta analysis as frozen whole blood, isolated PBMCs, or DNA extracted from either sample type. The immunoSEQ Assay, a bias-controlled multiplex PCR, was used to amplify TCRbeta CDR3 regions from genomic DNA. The study's processing was this. Within the assay, amplification of reference gene primers was used to estimate how many nucleated cells each sample contained. To quantify the absolute abundance of each unique TCRbeta CDR3 rearrangement, sequence reads were collapsed and filtered. Productive Simpson clonality was computed per sample as the square root of Simpson's diversity index over productive rearrangements. Imported from immuneACCESS, the table was reduced by TCRdb to in-frame sequences with V and J called. These copies leave out some clones; in studies compared against another copy, an unresolved V gene accounts for under half, and the cause of the remainder is not known. The D gene and trimming were derived from the DNA, and the V and J assignments and clone size from that table. For this sample there are hundreds of thousands of clones; roughly nine tenths appear just once. The ten largest account for over 2% of the sample.

As concerns this clone: The antigen it binds to is not known. No base-level quality is on record; no much larger clone is a single base apart.

Material: peripheral blood. This TCR derives from a woman between 45 and 60 years old with acute or convalescent COVID-19. The sequence joins TRBV19 to TRBJ1-3; a tentative D call is TRBD1 (6 bases match). The sequenced DNA is TGTGCCAGTAGTATGTTCCTGGGAGCGGGGGCCGTTCGGGCCTCTGGAAACACCATATATTTT. Its product reads: CASSMFLGAGAVRASGNTIYF.